This T cell receptor (beta chain) derives from a study of a mutant IDH1 vaccine in newly diagnosed glioma. Overall study: Vaccination was launched 4-6 weeks after radiotherapy alone, or with temozolomide cycles.

Time point reported: week 23, last vaccination. Alongside topical imiquimod, each dose of vaccine comprised 300 ug of mutant IDH1 20-mer peptide. On this clone: Antigen unknown.

CDR3 length: 15 residues. Between the trimmed V and J ends, which lost 4 bases and 6 bases, there was a span of 14 bases. Germline-derived CDR1 and CDR2 are SGHDT and YYEEEE. Method: immunoSEQ multiplex PCR; TCRdb's copy keeps in-frame clones and lacks some. The table lists 50,000 to 60,000 clones, approximately 80% of them singletons. The chain employs TRBV5-6 and TRBJ1-6; D not resolved. This clonotype originated in a man aged 40-50 years with glioma. Sequenced material: PBMCs, taken from a glioma patient whose treatment included an IDH1 peptide vaccine. CDR3 in amino acids: CASSQWSVSNSPLHF. CDR3 nucleotide sequence: TGTGCCAGCAGCCAGTGGTCGGTTAGTAATTCACCCCTCCACTTT.